This T cell receptor beta chain originates from a study of monozygotic twins with inflammatory bowel disease. Study-level findings and limits: Relative to healthy twins, IBD patients had fewer clonotypes in common with others, a gap that was especially apparent with disease activity. Background noise in patient repertoires may stem from differing immunosuppressive treatments.

Whole-blood total RNA was extracted without T cell sorting. CDR1 is SGHTA and CDR2 is FQGNSA in the germline V gene. The CDR3 consists of 16 residues. UMIs that included a 6-nucleotide sample barcode were added by template switching, which took place during cDNA synthesis. TCRdb reprocessed the 5' RACE reads; each CDR3 protein has one entry and no DNA is given. The listing contains 300,000 to 350,000 distinct CDR3 sequences. Concerning this clonotype: Its matching antigen is unknown.

J is TRBJ2-7 and V is TRBV7-2; TCRdb proposes TRBD2, but this gene call is untestable without DNA. The clonotype was recovered from a human donor with ulcerative colitis or Crohn's disease, or a healthy co-twin of an affected twin (not recorded which). The sequenced material came from blood. CDR3 sequence: CASSLLGASGIHEQYF.